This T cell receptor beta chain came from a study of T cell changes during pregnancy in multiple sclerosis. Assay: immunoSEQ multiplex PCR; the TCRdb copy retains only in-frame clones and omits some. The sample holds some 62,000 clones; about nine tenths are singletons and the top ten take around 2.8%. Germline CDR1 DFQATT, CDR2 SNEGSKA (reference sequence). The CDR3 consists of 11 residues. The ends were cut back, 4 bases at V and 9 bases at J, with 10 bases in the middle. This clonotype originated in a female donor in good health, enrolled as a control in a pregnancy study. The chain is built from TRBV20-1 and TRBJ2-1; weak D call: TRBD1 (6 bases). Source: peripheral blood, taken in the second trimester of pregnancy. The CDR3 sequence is CSATQGFEQFF. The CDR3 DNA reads TGCAGTGCTACGCAGGGGTTTGAGCAGTTCTTC.